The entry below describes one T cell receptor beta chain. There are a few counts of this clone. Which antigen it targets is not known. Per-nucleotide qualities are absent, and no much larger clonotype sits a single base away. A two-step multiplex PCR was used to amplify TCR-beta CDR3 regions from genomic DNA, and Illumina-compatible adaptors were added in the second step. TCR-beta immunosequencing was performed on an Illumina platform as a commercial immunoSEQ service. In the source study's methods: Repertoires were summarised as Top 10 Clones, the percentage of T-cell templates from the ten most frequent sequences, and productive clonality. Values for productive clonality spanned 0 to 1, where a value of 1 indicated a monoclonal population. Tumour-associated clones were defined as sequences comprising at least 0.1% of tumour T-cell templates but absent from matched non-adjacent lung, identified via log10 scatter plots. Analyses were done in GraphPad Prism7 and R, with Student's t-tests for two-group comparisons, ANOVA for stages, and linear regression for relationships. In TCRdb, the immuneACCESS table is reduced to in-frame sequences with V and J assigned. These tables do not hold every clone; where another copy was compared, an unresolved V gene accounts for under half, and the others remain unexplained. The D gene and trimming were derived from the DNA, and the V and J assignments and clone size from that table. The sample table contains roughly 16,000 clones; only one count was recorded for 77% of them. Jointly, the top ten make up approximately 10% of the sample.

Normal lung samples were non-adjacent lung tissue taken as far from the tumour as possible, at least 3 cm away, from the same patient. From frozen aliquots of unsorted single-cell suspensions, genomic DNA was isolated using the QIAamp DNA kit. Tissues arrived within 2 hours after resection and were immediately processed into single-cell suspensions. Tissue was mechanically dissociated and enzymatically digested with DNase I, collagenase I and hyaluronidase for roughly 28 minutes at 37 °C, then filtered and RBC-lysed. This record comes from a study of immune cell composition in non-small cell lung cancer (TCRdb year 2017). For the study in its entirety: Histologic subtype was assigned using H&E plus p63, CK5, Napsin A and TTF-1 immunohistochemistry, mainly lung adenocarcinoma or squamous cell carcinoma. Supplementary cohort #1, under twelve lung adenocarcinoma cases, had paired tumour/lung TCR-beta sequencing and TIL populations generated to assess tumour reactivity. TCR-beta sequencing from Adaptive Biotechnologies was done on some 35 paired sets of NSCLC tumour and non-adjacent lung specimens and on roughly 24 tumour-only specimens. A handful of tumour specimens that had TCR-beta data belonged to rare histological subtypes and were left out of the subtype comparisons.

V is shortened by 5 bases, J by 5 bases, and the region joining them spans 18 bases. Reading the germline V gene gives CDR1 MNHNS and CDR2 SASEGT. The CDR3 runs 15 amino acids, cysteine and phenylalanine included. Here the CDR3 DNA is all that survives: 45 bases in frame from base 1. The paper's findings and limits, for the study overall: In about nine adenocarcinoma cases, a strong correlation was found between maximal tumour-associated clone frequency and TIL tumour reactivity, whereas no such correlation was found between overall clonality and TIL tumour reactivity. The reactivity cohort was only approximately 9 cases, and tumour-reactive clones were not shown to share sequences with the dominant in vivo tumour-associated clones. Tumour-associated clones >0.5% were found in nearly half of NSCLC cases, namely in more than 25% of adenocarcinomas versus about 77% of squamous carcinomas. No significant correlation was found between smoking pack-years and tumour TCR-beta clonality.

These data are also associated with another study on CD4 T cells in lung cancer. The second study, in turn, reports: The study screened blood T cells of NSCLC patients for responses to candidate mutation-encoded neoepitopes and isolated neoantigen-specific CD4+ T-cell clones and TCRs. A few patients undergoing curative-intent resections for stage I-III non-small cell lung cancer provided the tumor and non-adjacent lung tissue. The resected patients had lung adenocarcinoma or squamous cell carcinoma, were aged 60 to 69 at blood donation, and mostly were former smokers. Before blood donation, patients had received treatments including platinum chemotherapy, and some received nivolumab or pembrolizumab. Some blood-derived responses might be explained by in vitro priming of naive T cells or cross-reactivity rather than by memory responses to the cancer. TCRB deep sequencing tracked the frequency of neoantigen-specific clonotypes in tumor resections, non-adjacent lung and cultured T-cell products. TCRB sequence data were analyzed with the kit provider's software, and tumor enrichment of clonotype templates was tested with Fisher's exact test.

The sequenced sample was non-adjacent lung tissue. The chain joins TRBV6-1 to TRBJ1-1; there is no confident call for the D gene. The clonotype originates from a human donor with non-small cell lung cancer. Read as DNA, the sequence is TGTGCCAGCAGTTCGCTAGGGTTAACTGGGACTGAAGCTTTCTTT. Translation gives CASSSLGLTGTEAFF.